This T cell receptor (beta chain) was captured by sequencing in a study of technical replicates of blood from a few donors (dated by TCRdb to 2017 to 2019). As concerns this clone: Its antigen is currently not known. Within one base of it there is no much larger clone, and no base qualities were kept.

The protocol used for the library was the immunoSEQ multiplex PCR assay. TCRdb limited this immuneACCESS table to in-frame rearrangements with V and J called. A share of clones is missing; checked studies link under half to unresolved V genes, and the rest is unexplained. Present in this sample are tens of thousands of clones, about 82% of which were seen just once. 5.5% to 6.5% of the sample is held by the ten biggest clonotypes. Looking up the germline V gene yields CDR1 SGHRS and CDR2 YFSETQ. Reading from cysteine to phenylalanine, the CDR3 counts 15 amino acids. CDR3 DNA is the only sequence kept; it has 45 bases, read in frame from the first base. V sheds 4 bases and J sheds 3 bases, leaving 16 bases between their ends.

The sequence was collected from a human donor in good health. Some clones in this sample may be carry-over from other donors' samples. The rearrangement joined TRBV5-1 to TRBJ2-5; TRBD2 is possibly the D segment (6 matching bases). The sample comprised PBMCs. In nucleotides, the sequence is TGCGCCAGCAGCGTAGATAGCGGTTCGGAAGAGACCCAGTACTTC. Translation gives CASSVDSGSEETQYF.